Reported below is one TCR beta chain. Antigen unknown. The data belong to a study of CXCR3-negative and CXCR3-positive naive CD8 T cells. Per germline, CDR1 SNHLY and CDR2 FYNNEI. The CDR3 is 15 residues long. Whole-study results and caveats: Naive CXCR3-negative cells resembled naive CXCR3-positive cells in TRBV-TRBJ usage; memory cells differed.

Sorting yielded triplicates of 300,000 to 350,000 cells for each CD8+ T cell subset. Libraries were UMI-labeled 5' RACE TRB cDNA. From the 5' RACE reads, TCRdb lists one entry per CDR3 protein and no DNA. The clone table shows tens of thousands of distinct CDR3 sequences, with the ten largest holding roughly a fifth. The chain joins TRBV2 to TRBJ2-7; TCRdb's D gene call, TRBD1, goes unchecked for lack of DNA. Specimen: memory CD8+ T cells from blood. This sequence was found in a human donor in good health. Some clones in this sample may be carry-over from other donors' samples. This CDR3 reads CASSAGQGFSYEQYF.